This entry lists 24 T cell receptor beta chains sequenced from one sample in a study of shared clonotypes between healthy human individuals. The naive CD8 fraction comprised CD45RO-negative cells positively selected for CCR7 and excluded terminally differentiated effector memory CD45RA+ cells. Method: immunoSEQ multiplex PCR; TCRdb's copy keeps in-frame clones and lacks some. The repertoire holds millions of clones, with about 94% as singletons. Sequenced input: naive CD8+ T cells sorted from blood. Receptors originate from a man younger than 35 in good health.

Regarding this clone: Other DNA sequences from this sample encode an identical CDR3 as well. V usage is TRBV28 and J usage is TRBJ2-7; 8 bases fit TRBD1. Unmatched junction bases numbered 6, after V lost 6 bases and J lost 2 bases. CDR1 and CDR2 from the germline V gene are MDHEN and SYDVKM. The CDR3 runs to 14 residues. The CDR3 loop reads CASSLGQATYEQYF. The CDR3 DNA reads TGTGCCAGCAGCTTGGGACAGGCTACCTACGAGCAGTACTTC.

In regard to this clone: Other DNA sequences in the sample encode the same CDR3. The chain recombines TRBV29-1 with TRBJ2-2; D not resolved. CDR1 and CDR2 from the germline V gene are SQVTM and ANQGSEA. The CDR3 is made up of 11 amino acids. With 3 bases removed from V and 7 bases from J, the gap between germline ends came to 6 bases. CDR3 sequence: CSVEGNGELFF. In DNA, the CDR3 is TGCAGCGTTGAGGGTAACGGGGAGCTGTTTTTT.

The V and J genes are TRBV19 and TRBJ1-5; 9 positions match TRBD1. Trimming cost V 3 bases and J 4 bases; bases outside gene matches: 4. This CDR3 comprises 15 residues. Germline loops: CDR1 LNHDA, CDR2 SQIVND (reference sequence). The CDR3 coding sequence is TGTGCCAGTAGTATCTACAGGGGGCAAAATCAGCCCCAGCATTTT. It translates to CASSIYRGQNQPQHF.

This chain joins TRBV28 and TRBJ2-7; perhaps TRBD1 as D (6 bases). The CDR3 runs 16 residues. Trimming removed 6 bases from V and 2 bases from J, with 20 bases in between. Germline V gene lookup returns CDR1 MDHEN and CDR2 SYDVKM. CDR3 DNA sequence: TGTGCCAGCAGCCCGATCCCAGGGGCTGGTCCCTACGAGCAGTACTTC. It yields the protein CASSPIPGAGPYEQYF. Combining the CDR3 with reference TRBV28 and TRBJ2-7 gives the whole variable domain DVKVTQSSRYLVKRTGEKVFLECVQDMDHENMFWYRQDPGLGLRLIYFSYDVKMKEKGDIPEGYSVSREKKERFSLILESASTNQTSMYLCASSPIPGAGPYEQYFGPGTRLTVT.

The chain recombines TRBV7-8 with TRBJ2-7; 7 nucleotides match TRBD2. Trimming took 5 bases from V and 1 from J; bases not matched to a gene: 8. The CDR3 runs to 15 residues. Per the germline V gene, CDR1 is SGHVS and CDR2 is FQNEAQ. The DNA of the CDR3 is TGTGCCAGCAGCGAGTCTGCTAGCGGTTCCTACGAGCAGTACTTC. Its translation is CASSESASGSYEQYF. The variable domain in full, with the rest retrieved from reference TRBV7-8 and TRBJ2-7, is GAGVSQSPRYKVAKRGQDVALRCDPISGHVSLFWYQQALGQGPEFLTYFQNEAQLDKSGLPSDRFFAERPEGSVSTLKIQRTQQEDSAVYLCASSESASGSYEQYFGPGTRLTVT.

The V and J genes are TRBV11-3 and TRBJ2-1, with a possible D match to TRBD1 (6 bases). Germline CDR1 and CDR2: SGHNT and YENEEA. The CDR3 length is 13 residues. Trimming removed 5 bases at V and 6 bases at J, with 11 bases between. The CDR3 DNA reads TGTGCCAGCAGCATCAGGGGTGGCAATGAGCAGTTCTTC. Translating gives CASSIRGGNEQFF. Full variable domain (rest looked up from reference TRBV11-3 and TRBJ2-1): EAGVVQSPRYKIIEKKQPVAFWCNPISGHNTLYWYLQNLGQGPELLIRYENEEAVDDSQLPKDRFSAERLKGVDSTLKIQPAELGDSAVYLCASSIRGGNEQFFGPGTRLTVL.

The DNA of the CDR3 is TGTGCCAGCAGCTGGGAGGGGGGATACAAAAACATTCAGTACTTC. Protein: CASSWEGGYKNIQYF. The chain links TRBV11-2 to TRBJ2-4; TRBD2 is a possible D gene (7 bases). Germline V gene lookup returns CDR1 SGHAT and CDR2 FQNNGV. The CDR3 has 15 amino acids. Between the trimmed V and J ends, which lost 4 bases and 3 bases, there was a span of 13 bases.

The count of this clone is one. This chain uses TRBV19 with TRBJ2-7; no clear D gene. This CDR3 is 13 amino acids long. The V end lost 3 bases, the J end lost 5 bases, and 11 bases lay between the germline ends. CDR1 and CDR2 from the germline V gene are LNHDA and SQIVND (reference sequence). CDR3 sequence (DNA): TGTGCCAGTAGTATCGTGTTTCCGGACGAGCAGTACTTC. Protein: CASSIVFPDEQYF.

The chain links TRBV6-1 to TRBJ1-6; 10 bases agree with TRBD1. The V segment lost 2 bases and the J segment 7 bases; nucleotides outside the gene matches: 5. In germline, CDR1 is MNHNS, CDR2 SASEGT. The CDR3 runs to 16 residues. DNA of the CDR3: TGTGCCAGCAGTGAAAGCAGACAGGGGGCCAATTCACCCCTCCACTTT. Translating gives CASSESRQGANSPLHF.

This chain connects TRBV6-6 to TRBJ1-5; unclear D gene. Between the trimmed V and J ends, which lost 0 bases and 0 bases, there was a span of 3 bases. The length of the CDR3 is 14 residues. Germline loops: CDR1 MNHNY, CDR2 SVGAGI (reference sequence). CDR3 sequence reads: CASSYSNSNQPQHF. CDR3 nucleotide sequence: TGTGCCAGCAGTTACTCGAATAGCAATCAGCCCCAGCATTTT.

This chain links TRBV29-1 with TRBJ2-1; unclear D gene. The V gene's germline CDR1 is SQVTM and CDR2 ANQGSEA. The CDR3 has 10 residues. Trimming took off 0 bases at V and 12 bases at J, with 6 bases between the two ends. The CDR3 coding sequence is TGCAGCGTTGAAGACACGTGGCAGTTCTTC. Translated: CSVEDTWQFF.

This clone was seen only a few times. The chain employs TRBV19 and TRBJ1-6; D unresolved. Trimming took 5 bases from V and 9 from J, leaving 14 bases between them. Germline CDR1 LNHDA, CDR2 SQIVND (reference sequence). The CDR3 loop spans 14 amino acids. In DNA form, the CDR3 reads TGTGCCAGTAGTCCCTGGTGGGGTGTTTCACCCCTCCACTTT. Translating gives CASSPWWGVSPLHF. Using reference TRBV19 and TRBJ1-6 for the parts outside the CDR3, the full variable domain is DGGITQSPKYLFRKEGQNVTLSCEQNLNHDAMYWYRQDPGQGLRLIYYSQIVNDFQKGDIAEGYSVSREKKESFPLTVTSAQKNPTAFYLCASSPWWGVSPLHFGNGTRLTVT.

V usage is TRBV4-1 and J usage is TRBJ2-7, with 10 bases fitting TRBD2. The CDR3 covers 17 residues. The germline V gene encodes CDR1 MGHRA and CDR2 YSYEKL. The J segment lost 2 bases and the V segment lost 3 bases, leaving 10 bases of the junction unmatched. CDR3: CASSQTTGLAATYEQYF. The CDR3 DNA reads TGCGCCAGCAGCCAGACGACTGGACTAGCGGCTACCTACGAGCAGTACTTC.

The V call is TRBV28, the J call TRBJ1-2; 10 bases map to TRBD1. This CDR3 spans 13 amino acids. Germline values: CDR1 MDHEN, CDR2 SYDVKM. V lost 6 bases, J lost 7 bases, and 5 bases stayed unmatched. The CDR3 nucleotides read TGTGCCAGCAGCTACGGACAGGGGGGTGGCTACACCTTC. Translating it yields CASSYGQGGGYTF.

This chain links TRBV10-2 with TRBJ1-1, with D possibly TRBD1 on 5 matching bases. V was pared by 4 bases and J by 4 bases, with 13 bases between. The length of the CDR3 is 14 residues. The germline V gene encodes CDR1 WSHSY and CDR2 SAAADI. The CDR3 protein is CASSGDQASTEAFF. The CDR3 DNA follows: TGCGCCAGCAGTGGGGACCAGGCGAGCACTGAAGCTTTCTTT.

V and J are TRBV7-2 and TRBJ2-3; 9 positions match TRBD2. From germline, CDR1 is SGHTA and CDR2 FQGNSA. The junction had 6 bases not matched to a gene; V was cut back by 5 bases and J by 0 bases. The CDR3 length is 16 residues. This CDR3 is CASSQGLALSTDTQYF. Written as DNA, the CDR3 is TGTGCCAGCAGCCAAGGACTAGCGCTTAGCACAGATACGCAGTATTTT.

This sequence joins TRBV6-1 and TRBJ2-4; D not certain. The CDR3 sequence is 17 residues long. Germline lookup yields CDR1 MNHNS and CDR2 SASEGT. Trimming left V 2 bases short and J 0 bases short, with 14 bases between. CDR3 loop: CASSELGGQVAKNIQYF. Here the CDR3 DNA reads TGTGCCAGCAGTGAATTGGGTGGGCAGGTAGCCAAAAACATTCAGTACTTC.

The chain couples TRBV13 to TRBJ1-5; weak D call: TRBD1 (6 bases). Germline CDR1 reads PRHDT; CDR2 reads FYEKMQ (reference sequence). Trimming left V 4 bases short and J 6 bases short, with 25 bases between. CDR3 length equals 18 residues. CDR3 bases: TGTGCCAGCAGCTCACTAAAACTTAAATATTGGGACACTCAGCCCCAGCATTTT. This sequence encodes CASSSLKLKYWDTQPQHF.

The chain recombines TRBV13 with TRBJ2-3, with 9 nucleotides matching TRBD2. Germline V gene lookup returns CDR1 PRHDT and CDR2 FYEKMQ (reference sequence). This CDR3 has 16 residues. Trimming cost V 2 bases and J 0 bases; bases outside gene matches: 3. CDR3 sequence reads: CASSLLSGGSTDTQYF. The DNA for the CDR3 is TGTGCCAGCAGCTTATTGAGCGGGGGGAGCACAGATACGCAGTATTTT.

CDR3 bases: TGTGCCAGCAGTTCGGGACAGTTCAATGAGCAGTTCTTC. Its translation: CASSSGQFNEQFF. The chain is built from TRBV6-5 and TRBJ2-1; 7 nucleotides agree with TRBD1. This CDR3 spans 13 amino acids. Looked up from germline, CDR1 is MNHEY and CDR2 is SVGAGI. J lost 6 bases, V lost 4 bases, and 3 bases had no gene match.

This chain uses TRBV7-9 with TRBJ2-5; TRBD2 might be the D (5 bases). The CDR3 spans 15 residues. Germline V gene lookup returns CDR1 SEHNR and CDR2 FQNEAQ (reference sequence). Trimming left V 7 bases short and J 0 bases short, with 15 bases between. This chain's CDR3 is CASTEGPENQETQYF. In DNA form, the CDR3 reads TGTGCCAGCACCGAGGGCCCAGAGAACCAAGAGACCCAGTACTTC.

V and J are TRBV10-1 and TRBJ2-1; D call uncertain. The CDR3 length is 16 residues. Germline-derived CDR1 and CDR2 are WNHNN and SYGVQD (reference sequence). V lost 5 bases, J lost 0 bases, and 14 bases lay in between. Here the CDR3 DNA reads TGCGCCAGCAGTTCCCGGGCAGGTCCCTCCTACAATGAGCAGTTCTTC. The encoded protein is CASSSRAGPSYNEQFF.

The rearrangement links TRBV25-1 to TRBJ1-1, with D perhaps matching TRBD1 (5 bases). Germline CDR1 MGHDK, CDR2 SYGVNS. The CDR3 contains 13 residues. V lost 4 bases, J lost 0 bases, and 6 bases lay in between. The CDR3 reads CASSAQVNTEAFF. In DNA, the CDR3 is TGTGCCAGCAGTGCACAGGTGAACACTGAAGCTTTCTTT.

As DNA, the CDR3 is TGTGCCAGCAGTCCTGGGGGGGGCAGGGGAGAGACCCAGTACTTC. It yields the protein CASSPGGGRGETQYF. The genes are TRBV6-5 and TRBJ2-5, with D maybe TRBD2 (7 bases). There are 15 residues in the CDR3. Germline V lookup: CDR1 MNHEY, CDR2 SVGAGI. V was pared by 5 bases and J by 4 bases, with 17 bases between.